One sample yielded the 5 T cell receptor beta chains listed below, sequenced in a study of blood T cell repertoires in COVID-19. Assay used: immunoSEQ multiplex PCR; TCRdb lists only in-frame clones, some missing. The sample carries about 83,000 clones, approximately 78% recorded once. The sequenced sample was peripheral blood. All receptors derive from a woman aged 80 or over with acute or convalescent COVID-19.

This chain uses TRBV28 with TRBJ1-2, with TRBD1 matching over 7 bases. CDR1 is MDHEN and CDR2 is SYDVKM in the germline V gene. V lost 4 bases and J lost 4; bases outside the gene matches: 9. CDR3 size: 15 residues. Here the CDR3 reads CASSSPRGSSYGYTF. As DNA, the CDR3 is TGTGCCAGCAGTTCCCCCAGGGGGTCGAGCTATGGCTACACCTTC.

This clone was seen a handful of times. The chain joins TRBV28 to TRBJ2-7; tentatively, D is TRBD2 (7 bases). V gave up 5 bases and J gave up 0 bases, with 14 bases separating them. Germline V gene data show CDR1 as MDHEN and CDR2 as SYDVKM. This CDR3 has 15 residues. The CDR3: CASSTGGPNSYEQYF. The CDR3 DNA sequence: TGTGCCAGCAGTACCGGGGGGCCCAACTCCTACGAGCAGTACTTC.

This clone was seen a single time. This chain connects TRBV15 to TRBJ2-5, with D maybe TRBD1 (5 bases). V shed 2 bases and J shed 5 bases, with 12 bases lying between them. The CDR3 length is 14 residues. Looked up from germline, CDR1 is LNHNV and CDR2 is YYDKDF (reference sequence). CDR3 region: CATSRNLAGETQYF. The CDR3 DNA reads as TGTGCCACCAGCAGAAACTTGGCAGGGGAGACCCAGTACTTC.

As DNA, the CDR3 is TGCAGTGCTCGAGGGCCCGGGGAGCTGTTTTTT. Translating gives CSARGPGELFF. The chain joins TRBV20-1 to TRBJ2-2; tentative D call: TRBD2 (5 bases). This CDR3 contains 11 residues. The V end was cut by 5 bases, the J end by 6 bases, with 7 bases between. The germline V gene has CDR1 DFQATT and CDR2 SNEGSKA (reference sequence).

The rearrangement joins TRBV19 to TRBJ1-3; 7 bases match TRBD1. CDR1 and CDR2 from the germline V gene are LNHDA and SQIVND (reference sequence). The CDR3 covers 16 residues. V was clipped by 1 base and J by 0 bases; unmatched bases: 3. CDR3 nucleotide sequence: TGTGCCAGTAGTATAGGGACAGGACCCTCTGGAAACACCATATATTTT. This codes for CASSIGTGPSGNTIYF.